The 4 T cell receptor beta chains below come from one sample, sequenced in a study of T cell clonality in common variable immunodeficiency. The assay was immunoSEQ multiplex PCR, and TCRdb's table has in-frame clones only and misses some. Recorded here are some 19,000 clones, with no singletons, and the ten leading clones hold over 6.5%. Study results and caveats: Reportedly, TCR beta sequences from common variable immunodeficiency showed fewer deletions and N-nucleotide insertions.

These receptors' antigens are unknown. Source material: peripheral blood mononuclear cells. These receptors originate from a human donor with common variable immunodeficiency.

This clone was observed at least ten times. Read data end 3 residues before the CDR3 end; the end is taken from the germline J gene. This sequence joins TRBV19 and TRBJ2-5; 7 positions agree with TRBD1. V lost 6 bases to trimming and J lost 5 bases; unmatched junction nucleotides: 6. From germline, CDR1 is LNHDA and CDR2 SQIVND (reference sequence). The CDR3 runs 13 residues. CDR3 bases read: TGTGCCAGTAGGGAACAGGGGAGTGAGACC. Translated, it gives CASREQGSET. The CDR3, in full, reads CASREQGSETQYF.

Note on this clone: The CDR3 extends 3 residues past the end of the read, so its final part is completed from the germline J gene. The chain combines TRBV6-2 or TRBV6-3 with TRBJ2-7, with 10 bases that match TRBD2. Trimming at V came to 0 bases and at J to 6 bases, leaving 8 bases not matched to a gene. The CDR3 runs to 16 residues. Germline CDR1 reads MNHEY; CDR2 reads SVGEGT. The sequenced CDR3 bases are TGTGCCAGCAGTTACTCGACAGCTCTAGCGGGAGTCGAG. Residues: CASSYSTALAGVE. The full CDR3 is CASSYSTALAGVEQYF.

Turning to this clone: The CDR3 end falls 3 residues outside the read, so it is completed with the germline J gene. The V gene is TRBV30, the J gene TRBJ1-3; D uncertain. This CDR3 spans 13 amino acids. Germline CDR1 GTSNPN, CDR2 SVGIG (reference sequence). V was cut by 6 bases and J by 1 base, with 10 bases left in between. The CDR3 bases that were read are TGTGCCTGTCGCGGGGATTCTGGAAACACC. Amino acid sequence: CACRGDSGNT. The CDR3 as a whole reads CACRGDSGNTIYF.

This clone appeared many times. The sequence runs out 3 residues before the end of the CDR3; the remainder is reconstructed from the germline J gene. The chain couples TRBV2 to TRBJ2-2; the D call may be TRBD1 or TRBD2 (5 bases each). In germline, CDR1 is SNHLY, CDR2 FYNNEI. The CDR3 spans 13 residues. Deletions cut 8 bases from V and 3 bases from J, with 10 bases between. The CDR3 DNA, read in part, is TGTGCCAGCTTAGAGGGGTACACCGGGGAG. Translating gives CASLEGYTGE. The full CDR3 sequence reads CASLEGYTGELFF.